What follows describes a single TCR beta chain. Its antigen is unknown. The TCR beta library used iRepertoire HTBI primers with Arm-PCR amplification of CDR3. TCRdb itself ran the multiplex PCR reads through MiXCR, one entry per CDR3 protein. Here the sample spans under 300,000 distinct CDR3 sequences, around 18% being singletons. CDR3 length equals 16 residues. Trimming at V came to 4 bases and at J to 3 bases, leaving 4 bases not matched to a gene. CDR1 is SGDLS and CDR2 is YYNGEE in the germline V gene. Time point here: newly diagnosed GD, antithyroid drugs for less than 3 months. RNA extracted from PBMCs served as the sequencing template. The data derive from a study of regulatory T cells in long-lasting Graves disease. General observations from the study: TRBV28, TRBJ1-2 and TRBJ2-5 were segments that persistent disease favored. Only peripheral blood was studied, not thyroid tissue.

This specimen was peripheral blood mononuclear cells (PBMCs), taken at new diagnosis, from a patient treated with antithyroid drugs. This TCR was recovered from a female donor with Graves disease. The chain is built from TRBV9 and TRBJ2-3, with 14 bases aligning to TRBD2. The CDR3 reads CASSPWTSGRTDTQYF. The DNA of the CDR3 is TGTGCCAGCAGCCCATGGACTAGCGGGAGGACAGATACGCAGTATTTT.